Below, 27 T cell receptor beta chains from the same sample are listed, as sequenced in a study of OX40 agonist ivuxolimab in advanced cancers. Some clones are missing from TCRdb's copy, which holds only in-frame ones; the method was immunoSEQ multiplex PCR. Of approximately 14,000 clones detected, roughly 60% appear once; the ten largest clones hold approximately 8%. The input for sequencing was CD4+ or CD8+ T cells sorted from blood, taken in a trial of the OX40 agonist ivuxolimab. These receptors all come from an adult with an advanced solid tumor such as melanoma, head and neck, liver or kidney cancer.

CDR3 coding DNA: TGTGCCAGCAGTCCCGGACAGGGGGTCCACTATGGCTACACCTTC. It yields the protein CASSPGQGVHYGYTF. The chain employs TRBV5-6 and TRBJ1-2, with 10 bases that match TRBD1. After removal of 5 bases from V and 3 bases from J, the junction contained 7 bases not matched to a gene. This CDR3 region has 15 residues. Germline CDR1 reads SGHDT; CDR2 reads YYEEEE.

V gene TRBV5-8 combines with J gene TRBJ2-1; 12 nucleotides align to TRBD2. The germline CDR1 and CDR2 sequences are SGHTS and YDEGEE. The CDR3 extends over 18 amino acids. Germline trimming cut 0 bases from V and 6 bases from J; bases unmatched to any gene: 10. CDR3 sequence: CASSLASGGAQMGNEQFF. The CDR3 DNA sequence: TGTGCCAGCAGCTTGGCTAGCGGGGGGGCTCAGATGGGCAATGAGCAGTTCTTC.

This clone has a handful of counts. The CDR3 sequence: CASSSGLSLYEQYF. The CDR3 region has the DNA TGTGCCAGCAGCTCGGGACTTTCCCTCTACGAGCAGTACTTC. This chain connects TRBV7-9 to TRBJ2-7; D possibly corresponds to TRBD2 (6 bases). The length of the CDR3 is 14 residues. V shed 4 bases and J shed 3 bases, with 13 bases lying between them. Per germline, CDR1 SEHNR and CDR2 FQNEAQ (reference sequence).

The chain recombines TRBV4-2 with TRBJ1-5; D uncertain. Germline V gene lookup returns CDR1 LGHNA and CDR2 YNFKEQ. With 0 bases removed from V and 1 base from J, the gap between germline ends came to 10 bases. The CDR3 is 16 amino acids. CDR3 sequence reads: CASSQEGQGSNQPQHF. The CDR3 bases are TGTGCCAGCAGCCAAGAAGGTCAAGGGAGCAATCAGCCCCAGCATTTT.

V is TRBV7-3 and J is TRBJ2-3, with D unclear. The CDR3 has 15 amino acids. Deletions cut 5 bases from V and 2 bases from J, with 14 bases between. The germline gives CDR1 SGHTA, CDR2 FQGTGA. The CDR3 reads CASSLLPYATDTQYF. The DNA of the CDR3 is TGTGCCAGCAGCCTCCTACCGTATGCCACAGATACGCAGTATTTT.

This chain links TRBV14 with TRBJ2-5; D call uncertain. The CDR3 runs 13 residues. With 4 bases removed from V and 5 bases from J, the gap between germline ends came to 11 bases. Germline V gene lookup returns CDR1 SGHDN and CDR2 FVKESK. CDR3 sequence: CASSPLGRETQYF. CDR3 DNA sequence: TGTGCCAGCAGCCCTCTGGGCCGGGAGACCCAGTACTTC.

This clone was observed a few times. This chain links TRBV7-9 with TRBJ2-7, with TRBD2 matching over 12 bases. In germline, CDR1 is SEHNR, CDR2 FQNEAQ (reference sequence). This CDR3 spans 16 amino acids. After removal of 5 bases from V and 5 bases from J, the junction contained 10 bases not matched to a gene. As DNA, the CDR3 is TGTGCCAGCAGCCAGGGACTAGCGGGTACTAGGCACGAGCAGTACTTC. Translating it yields CASSQGLAGTRHEQYF.

J is TRBJ2-6 and V is TRBV28; D tentatively reads TRBD1 or TRBD2 (5 bases each). CDR1 is MDHEN and CDR2 is SYDVKM in the germline V gene. This CDR3 is built from 15 residues. Trimming took 3 bases from V and 2 from J, leaving 8 bases between them. The CDR3 DNA sequence: TGTGCCAGCAGTTTGTGGGGGACTGGGGCCAACGTCCTGACTTTC. As protein: CASSLWGTGANVLTF.

The table lists this clone with a few counts. This sequence joins TRBV27 and TRBJ2-3, with D hard to call. Germline V gene lookup returns CDR1 MNHEY and CDR2 SMNVEV (reference sequence). This CDR3 has 13 residues. Deletions cut 5 bases from V and 8 bases from J, with 14 bases between. CDR3 nucleotide sequence: TGTGCCAGCAGTAGCCCATATAGAGTTACGCAGTATTTT. Protein sequence: CASSSPYRVTQYF.

The chain employs TRBV27 and TRBJ2-7, with no clear D. The CDR3 sequence is 15 residues long. Germline V gene lookup returns CDR1 MNHEY and CDR2 SMNVEV (reference sequence). Trimming left V 4 bases short and J 2 bases short, with 15 bases between. The CDR3 DNA reads TGTGCCAGCAGTTACTCGGTTTATCAAACCTACGAGCAGTACTTC. Its protein is CASSYSVYQTYEQYF.

The chain has TRBV5-1 and TRBJ2-7; 8 bases fit TRBD1. This CDR3 is 15 amino acids long. V lost 4 bases, J lost 4 bases, and 10 bases stayed unmatched. The germline CDR1 and CDR2 sequences are SGHRS and YFSETQ. The CDR3 DNA sequence: TGCGCCAGCAGCCGCTTTTCGGGACAGGCTTACGAGCAGTACTTC. Its protein is CASSRFSGQAYEQYF.

This clone was counted once. The chain carries TRBV19 and TRBJ2-2; D not resolved. The germline CDR1 and CDR2 sequences are LNHDA and SQIVND (reference sequence). V lost 3 bases and J 0 bases, leaving 5 bases between the germline ends. CDR3 length: 14 residues. The DNA of the CDR3 is TGTGCCAGTAGTATGACGGCGAACACCGGGGAGCTGTTTTTT. Amino acid sequence: CASSMTANTGELFF.

The chain recombines TRBV27 with TRBJ1-5, with D unclear. The CDR3 length is 14 residues. Per germline, CDR1 MNHEY and CDR2 SMNVEV (reference sequence). V lost 1 base and J 3 bases, leaving 7 bases between the germline ends. CDR3 sequence reads: CASSLLGANQPQHF. Here the CDR3 DNA reads TGTGCCAGCAGTTTATTAGGAGCCAATCAGCCCCAGCATTTT.

The CDR3 sequence is CASSEQGNSNQPQHF. DNA for the CDR3: TGTGCCAGCAGCGAACAGGGAAATAGCAATCAGCCCCAGCATTTT. This chain connects TRBV7-9 to TRBJ1-5; D perhaps matches TRBD1 (6 bases). Germline CDR1 and CDR2: SEHNR and FQNEAQ (reference sequence). This CDR3 contains 15 residues. V lost 5 bases to trimming and J lost 0 bases, with 11 bases between them.

This chain joins TRBV27 and TRBJ1-2, with D uncertain. The CDR3 has 13 amino acids. With 0 bases removed from V and 8 bases from J, the gap between germline ends came to 10 bases. CDR1 and CDR2 (germline): MNHEY, SMNVEV (reference sequence). The CDR3 nucleotides are TGTGCCAGCAGTTTATCCCAAAGTAGGGGCTACACCTTC. Protein: CASSLSQSRGYTF.

V gene TRBV30 combines with J gene TRBJ2-7; 11 bases match TRBD1. CDR3 length equals 14 residues. Losses at the gene ends were 1 base for V and 5 bases for J; bases not matched to a gene: 4. Germline V gives CDR1 GTSNPN, CDR2 SVGIG (reference sequence). CDR3: CAWSDWTGGNEQYF. The CDR3 bases are TGTGCCTGGAGTGACTGGACAGGGGGCAACGAGCAGTACTTC.

The chain joins TRBV4-1 to TRBJ2-7, with TRBD1 matching over 8 bases. V was pared by 3 bases and J by 3 bases, with 7 bases of the junction left unmatched. Germline V gene lookup returns CDR1 MGHRA and CDR2 YSYEKL. The CDR3 is 15 amino acids. The CDR3 region has the DNA TGCGCCAGCAGCCAGCAGGGGGCGGGTGTCTACGAGCAGTACTTC. Protein: CASSQQGAGVYEQYF.

V gene TRBV7-2 combines with J gene TRBJ2-5, with 13 bases lining up with TRBD2. The CDR3 loop spans 16 amino acids. Germline V gene sequence: CDR1 SGHTA, CDR2 FQGNSA. J lost 1 base, V lost 5 bases, and 4 bases had no gene match. The DNA for the CDR3 is TGTGCCAGCAGCAAGGGACTAGCGGGGCCCCAAGAGACCCAGTACTTC. The encoded protein is CASSKGLAGPQETQYF.

The rearrangement uses TRBV4-1 and TRBJ1-6; D uncertain. Trimming pared 0 bases from V and 5 bases from J, leaving 11 bases between. The CDR3 extends over 16 amino acids. Germline V gene lookup returns CDR1 MGHRA and CDR2 YSYEKL. CDR3 coding DNA: TGCGCCAGCAGCCAAGAGGACGGCTGGGATAATTCACCCCTCCACTTT. Protein sequence: CASSQEDGWDNSPLHF.

This clone was found a few times. V is TRBV9 and J is TRBJ2-5; no definite D call. The ends were cut back, 4 bases at V and 2 bases at J, with 12 bases in the middle. CDR3 length equals 14 residues. CDR1 SGDLS and CDR2 YYNGEE come from the germline V gene. CDR3 sequence (DNA): TGTGCCAGCAGCATCTCGGGCAGACAAGAGACCCAGTACTTC. It codes for CASSISGRQETQYF.

The rearrangement joins TRBV4-1 to TRBJ2-3, with D possibly TRBD2 on 7 matching bases. The CDR3 runs 16 residues. The ends were cut back, 0 bases at V and 6 bases at J, with 16 bases in the middle. The germline CDR1 and CDR2 sequences are MGHRA and YSYEKL. CDR3 DNA sequence: TGCGCCAGCAGCCAAGAGGGGGGGGCTAGGCGGGATACGCAGTATTTT. It codes for CASSQEGGARRDTQYF.

The chain carries TRBV19 and TRBJ1-1, with D possibly TRBD1 on 6 matching bases. This CDR3 is built from 17 residues. Germline values: CDR1 LNHDA, CDR2 SQIVND (reference sequence). Trimming pared 4 bases from V and 0 bases from J, leaving 18 bases between. CDR3 amino acids: CASSKHSRGGVNTEAFF. In nucleotides, the CDR3 is TGTGCCAGTAGTAAGCACAGCAGGGGAGGAGTGAACACTGAAGCTTTCTTT.

By share of the sample, this clone is medium-sized. J is TRBJ2-3 and V is TRBV7-2, with D perhaps matching TRBD1 (6 bases). CDR3 length equals 16 residues. Germline CDR1 and CDR2: SGHTA and FQGNSA. V was shortened by 1 base and J by 6 bases, with 17 bases between the two germline ends. CDR3 in amino acids: CASSLGFLGAGDTQYF. Here the CDR3 DNA reads TGTGCCAGCAGCTTAGGCTTTTTGGGGGCCGGGGATACGCAGTATTTT. The whole variable domain, remainder taken from reference TRBV7-2 and TRBJ2-3, is GAGVSQSPSNKVTEKGKDVELRCDPISGHTALYWYRQSLGQGLEFLIYFQGNSAPDKSGLPSDRFSAERTGGSVSTLTIQRTQQEDSAVYLCASSLGFLGAGDTQYFGPGTRLTVL.

Worth noting for this clone: Germline is not matched at one junction end, which may reflect a read error. This sequence joins TRBV7-8 and TRBJ1-2; 9 bases are a match to TRBD1. The CDR3 runs to 14 residues. Germline V gene lookup returns CDR1 SGHVS and CDR2 FQNEAQ. The CDR3: CASSIAQGARGYTF. DNA for the CDR3: TGTGCCAGCAGCATAGCACAGGGGGCGCGAGGCTACACCTTC.

The chain links TRBV7-9 to TRBJ2-7, with TRBD2 identical over 7 bases. Per the germline V gene, CDR1 is SEHNR and CDR2 is FQNEAQ (reference sequence). J lost 2 bases, V lost 5 bases, and 12 bases had no gene match. The CDR3 has 16 residues. For the CDR3, the DNA is TGTGCCAGCAGCGCGGCGGGAGCAAGTGTTCCCTACGAGCAGTACTTC. Encoded protein: CASSAAGASVPYEQYF.

V and J are TRBV7-9 and TRBJ2-5, with 9 bases fitting TRBD1. There are 16 residues in the CDR3. Germline CDR1 and CDR2: SEHNR and FQNEAQ (reference sequence). V lost 5 bases to trimming and J lost 0 bases; unmatched junction nucleotides: 7. The CDR3 spells CASSPGDRVYQETQYF. The CDR3 DNA sequence: TGTGCCAGCAGCCCGGGGGACAGGGTTTACCAAGAGACCCAGTACTTC.

This clone qualifies as medium-sized. The V call is TRBV19, the J call TRBJ1-5; a possible D gene is TRBD1 (6 bases). The CDR3 has 14 amino acids. Trimming shortened V by 6 bases and J by 4 bases, and 13 bases separated the two germline ends. Germline V lookup: CDR1 LNHDA, CDR2 SQIVND (reference sequence). The CDR3 loop is CASSRGGPNQPQHF. The CDR3, as DNA: TGTGCCAGTAGCAGGGGTGGGCCAAATCAGCCCCAGCATTTT.